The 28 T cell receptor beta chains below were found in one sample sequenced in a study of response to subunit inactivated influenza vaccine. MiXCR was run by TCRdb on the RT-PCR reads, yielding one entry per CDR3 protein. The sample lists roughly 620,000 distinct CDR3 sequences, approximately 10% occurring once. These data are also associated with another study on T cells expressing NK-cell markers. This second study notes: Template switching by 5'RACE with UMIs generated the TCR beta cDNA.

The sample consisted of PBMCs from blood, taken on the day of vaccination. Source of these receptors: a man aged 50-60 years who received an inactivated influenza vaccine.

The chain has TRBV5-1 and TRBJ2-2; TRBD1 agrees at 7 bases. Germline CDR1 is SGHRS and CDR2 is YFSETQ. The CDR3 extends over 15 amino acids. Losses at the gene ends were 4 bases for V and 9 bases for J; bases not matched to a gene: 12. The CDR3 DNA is TGCGCCAGCAGCCCCAGGACAGGCGCGGAACGGGAGCTGTTTTTT. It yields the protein CASSPRTGAERELFF.

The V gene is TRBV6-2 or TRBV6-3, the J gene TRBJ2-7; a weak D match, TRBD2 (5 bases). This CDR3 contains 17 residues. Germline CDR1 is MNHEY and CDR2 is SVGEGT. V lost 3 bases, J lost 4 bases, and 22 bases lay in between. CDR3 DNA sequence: TGTGCCAGCAGTTATTGGAATCGTGACTACGGGAAGTACGAGCAGTACTTC. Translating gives CASSYWNRDYGKYEQYF.

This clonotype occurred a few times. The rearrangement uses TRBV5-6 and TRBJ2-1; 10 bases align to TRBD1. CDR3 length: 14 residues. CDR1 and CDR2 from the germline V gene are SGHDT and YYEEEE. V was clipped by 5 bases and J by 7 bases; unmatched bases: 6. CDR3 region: CASRAGTGVNEQFF. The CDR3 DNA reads TGTGCCAGCAGAGCCGGGACAGGGGTAAATGAGCAGTTCTTC.

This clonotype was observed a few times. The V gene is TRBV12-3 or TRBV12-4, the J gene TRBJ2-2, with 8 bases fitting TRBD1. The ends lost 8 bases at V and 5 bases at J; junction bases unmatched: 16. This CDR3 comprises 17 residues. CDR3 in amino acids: CASAPHAGGLRTGELFF. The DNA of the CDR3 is TGTGCCAGCGCTCCTCATGCAGGGGGCCTTCGGACCGGGGAGCTGTTTTTT.

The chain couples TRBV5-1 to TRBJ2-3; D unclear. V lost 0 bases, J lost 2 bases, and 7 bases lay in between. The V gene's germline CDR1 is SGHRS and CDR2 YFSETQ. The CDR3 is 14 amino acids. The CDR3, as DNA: TGCGCCAGCAGCTTGGAAACTACCACAGATACGCAGTATTTT. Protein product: CASSLETTTDTQYF.

The CDR3 DNA follows: TGTGCCAGCAGCTGGGGGAGCGGGGGGAATGAGCAGTTCTTC. Encoded protein: CASSWGSGGNEQFF. The rearrangement uses TRBV7-9 and TRBJ2-1, with TRBD2 identical over 9 bases. This CDR3 has 14 amino acids. The junction had 5 bases not matched to a gene; V was cut back by 4 bases and J by 7 bases. CDR1 and CDR2 (germline): SEHNR, FQNEAQ (reference sequence).

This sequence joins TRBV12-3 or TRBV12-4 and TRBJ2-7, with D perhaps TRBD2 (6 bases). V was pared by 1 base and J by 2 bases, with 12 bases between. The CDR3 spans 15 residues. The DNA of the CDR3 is TGTGCCAGCAGTTTAGATTCTAGCGCCGCCTACGAGCAGTACTTC. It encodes CASSLDSSAAYEQYF.

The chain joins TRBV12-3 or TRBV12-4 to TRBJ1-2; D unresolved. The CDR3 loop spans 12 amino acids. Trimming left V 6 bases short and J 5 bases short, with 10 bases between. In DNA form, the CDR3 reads TGTGCCAGCAGCCTGTATCTATATGGCTACACCTTC. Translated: CASSLYLYGYTF.

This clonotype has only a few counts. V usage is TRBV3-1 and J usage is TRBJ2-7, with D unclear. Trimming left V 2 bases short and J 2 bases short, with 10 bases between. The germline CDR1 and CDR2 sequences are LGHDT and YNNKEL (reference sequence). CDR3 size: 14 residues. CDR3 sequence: CASSQLSRTYEQYF. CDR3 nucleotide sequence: TGTGCCAGCAGCCAATTGAGCAGGACCTACGAGCAGTACTTC.

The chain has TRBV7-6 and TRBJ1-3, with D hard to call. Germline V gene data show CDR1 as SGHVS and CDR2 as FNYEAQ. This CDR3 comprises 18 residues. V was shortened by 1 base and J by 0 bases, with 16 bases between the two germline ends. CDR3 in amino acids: CASSLGLGPATSGNTIYF. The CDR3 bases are TGTGCCAGCAGCTTAGGACTTGGGCCGGCGACCTCTGGAAACACCATATATTTT.

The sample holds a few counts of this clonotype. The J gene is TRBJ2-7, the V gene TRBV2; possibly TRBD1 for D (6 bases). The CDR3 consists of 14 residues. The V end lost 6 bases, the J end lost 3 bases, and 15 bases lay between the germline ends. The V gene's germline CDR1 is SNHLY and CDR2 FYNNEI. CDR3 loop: CASRVVGGNYEQYF. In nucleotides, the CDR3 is TGTGCCAGCAGGGTAGTAGGGGGAAACTACGAGCAGTACTTC.

CDR3 sequence reads: CAISDPTSGSDTQYF. The CDR3, as DNA: TGTGCCATCAGTGACCCGACTAGCGGCTCAGATACGCAGTATTTT. The chain links TRBV10-3 to TRBJ2-3; 9 bases agree with TRBD2. Germline lookup yields CDR1 ENHRY and CDR2 SYGVKD. The CDR3 runs to 15 residues. Germline trimming cut 3 bases from V and 4 bases from J; bases unmatched to any gene: 5.

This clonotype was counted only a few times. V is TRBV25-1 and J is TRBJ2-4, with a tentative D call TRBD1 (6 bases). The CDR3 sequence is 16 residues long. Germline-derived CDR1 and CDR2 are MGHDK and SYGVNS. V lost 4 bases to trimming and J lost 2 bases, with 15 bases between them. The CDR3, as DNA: TGTGCCAGCAGTGTATCATACAGGGAATCCAAAAACATTCAGTACTTC. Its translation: CASSVSYRESKNIQYF.

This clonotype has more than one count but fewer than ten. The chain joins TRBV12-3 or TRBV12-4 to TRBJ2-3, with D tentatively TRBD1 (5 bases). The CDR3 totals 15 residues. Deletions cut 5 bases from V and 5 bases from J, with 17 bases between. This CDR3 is CASSRPKQGQDTQYF. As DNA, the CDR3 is TGTGCCAGCAGTCGGCCCAAGCAGGGTCAAGATACGCAGTATTTT.

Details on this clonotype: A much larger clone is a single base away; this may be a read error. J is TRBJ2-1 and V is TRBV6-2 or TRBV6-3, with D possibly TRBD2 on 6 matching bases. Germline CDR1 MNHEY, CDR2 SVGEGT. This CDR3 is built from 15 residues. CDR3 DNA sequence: TGTGCCAGCACCGACTGGAGGGGCAACTACAATGAGCAGTCCTTC. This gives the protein CASTDWRGNYNEQSF.

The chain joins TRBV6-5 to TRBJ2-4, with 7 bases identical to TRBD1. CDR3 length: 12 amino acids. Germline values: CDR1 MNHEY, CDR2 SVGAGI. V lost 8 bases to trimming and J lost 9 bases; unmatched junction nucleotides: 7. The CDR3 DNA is TGTGCCAGCCGACAGGGTCCGAGCATTCAGTACTTC. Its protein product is CASRQGPSIQYF.

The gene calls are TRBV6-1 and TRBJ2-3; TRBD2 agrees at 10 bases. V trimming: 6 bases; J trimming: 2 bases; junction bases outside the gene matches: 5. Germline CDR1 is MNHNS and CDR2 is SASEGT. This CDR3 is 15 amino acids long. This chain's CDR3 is CASSRSGGPTDTQYF. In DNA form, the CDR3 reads TGTGCCAGCAGCCGTAGCGGGGGGCCCACAGATACGCAGTATTTT.

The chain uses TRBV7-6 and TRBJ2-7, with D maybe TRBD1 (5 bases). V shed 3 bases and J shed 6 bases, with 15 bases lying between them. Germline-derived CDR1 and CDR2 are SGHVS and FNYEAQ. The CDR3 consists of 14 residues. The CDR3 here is CASSFESTGPEQYF. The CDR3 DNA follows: TGTGCCAGCAGCTTTGAGAGTACAGGTCCCGAGCAGTACTTC.

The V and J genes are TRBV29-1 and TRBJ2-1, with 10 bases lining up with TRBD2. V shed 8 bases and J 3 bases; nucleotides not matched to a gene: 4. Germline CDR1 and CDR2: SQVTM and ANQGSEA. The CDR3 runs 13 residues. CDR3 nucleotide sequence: TGCAGCCAGCGGGGGGGCTTCTACAATGAGCAGTTCTTC. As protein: CSQRGGFYNEQFF.

Here the CDR3 DNA reads TGTGCCAGCAGCTTTAAACACGAGCAGTACTTC. It is translated as CASSFKHEQYF. This chain uses TRBV7-9 with TRBJ2-7; D not certain. The V gene's germline CDR1 is SEHNR and CDR2 FQNEAQ (reference sequence). Trimming removed 3 bases at V and 5 bases at J, with 5 bases between. This CDR3 is built from 11 residues.

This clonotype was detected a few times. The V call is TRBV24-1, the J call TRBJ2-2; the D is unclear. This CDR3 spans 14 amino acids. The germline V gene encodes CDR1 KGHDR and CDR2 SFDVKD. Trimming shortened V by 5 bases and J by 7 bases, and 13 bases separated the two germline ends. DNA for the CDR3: TGTGCCACCAGTGCAACTATCTCTGGCGGGGAGCTGTTTTTT. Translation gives CATSATISGGELFF.

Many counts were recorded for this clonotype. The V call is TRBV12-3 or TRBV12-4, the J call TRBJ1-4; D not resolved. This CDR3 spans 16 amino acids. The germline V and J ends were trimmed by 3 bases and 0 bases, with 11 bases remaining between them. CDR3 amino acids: CASSLLRPATNEKLFF. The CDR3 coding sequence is TGTGCCAGCAGTTTGCTCAGGCCTGCAACTAATGAAAAACTGTTTTTT.

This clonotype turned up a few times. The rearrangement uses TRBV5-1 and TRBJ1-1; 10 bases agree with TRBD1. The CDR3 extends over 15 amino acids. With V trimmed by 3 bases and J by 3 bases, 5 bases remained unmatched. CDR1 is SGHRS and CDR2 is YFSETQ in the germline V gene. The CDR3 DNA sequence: TGCGCCAGCAGCTATCCCGGGACAGGGGACACTGAAGCTTTCTTT. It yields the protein CASSYPGTGDTEAFF.

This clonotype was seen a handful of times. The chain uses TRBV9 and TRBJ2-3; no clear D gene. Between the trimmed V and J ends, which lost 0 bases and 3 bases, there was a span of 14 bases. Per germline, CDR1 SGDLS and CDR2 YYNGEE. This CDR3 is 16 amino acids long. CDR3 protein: CASSVGVGYGTDTQYF. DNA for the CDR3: TGTGCCAGCAGCGTAGGTGTAGGGTATGGGACAGATACGCAGTATTTT. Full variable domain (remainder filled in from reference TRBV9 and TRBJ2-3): DSGVTQTPKHLITATGQRVTLRCSPRSGDLSVYWYQQSLDQGLQFLIQYYNGEERAKGNILERFSAQQFPDLHSELNLSSLELGDSALYFCASSVGVGYGTDTQYFGPGTRLTVL.

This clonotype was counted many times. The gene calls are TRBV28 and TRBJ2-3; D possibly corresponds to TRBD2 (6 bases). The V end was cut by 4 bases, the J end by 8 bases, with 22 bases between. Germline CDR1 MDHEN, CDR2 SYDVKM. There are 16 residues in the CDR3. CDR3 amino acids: CASSSPEGRIPITQYF. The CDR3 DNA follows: TGTGCCAGCAGTTCCCCGGAGGGCCGGATCCCCATTACGCAGTATTTT.

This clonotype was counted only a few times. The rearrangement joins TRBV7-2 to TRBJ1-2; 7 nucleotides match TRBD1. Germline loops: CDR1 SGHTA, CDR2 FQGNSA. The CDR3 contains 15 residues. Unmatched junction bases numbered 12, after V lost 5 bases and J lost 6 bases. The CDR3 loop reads CASSKDRDFEDGYTF. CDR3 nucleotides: TGTGCCAGCAGCAAAGACAGGGATTTTGAAGATGGCTACACCTTC.

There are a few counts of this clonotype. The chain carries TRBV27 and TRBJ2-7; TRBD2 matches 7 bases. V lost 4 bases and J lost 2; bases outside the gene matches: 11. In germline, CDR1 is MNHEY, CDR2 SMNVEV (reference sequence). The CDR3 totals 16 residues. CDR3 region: CASSSRSRGLAYEQYF. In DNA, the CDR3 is TGTGCCAGCAGTTCTCGTAGCCGAGGACTAGCCTACGAGCAGTACTTC.

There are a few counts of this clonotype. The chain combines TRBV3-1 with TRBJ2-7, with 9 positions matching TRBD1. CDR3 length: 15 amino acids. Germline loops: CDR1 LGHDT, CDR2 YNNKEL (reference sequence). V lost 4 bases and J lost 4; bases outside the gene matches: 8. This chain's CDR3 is CASSRGTGSWYEQYF. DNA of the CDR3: TGTGCCAGCAGCCGTGGGACAGGGTCTTGGTACGAGCAGTACTTC.